A single sample gave rise to the 5 T cell receptor beta chains below, sequenced in a study of radiation and T cells in renal cell carcinoma. Sequencing used immunoSEQ multiplex PCR; TCRdb keeps in-frame clones, though not all of them. The table lists roughly 140,000 clones, 87% of them singletons. The time point: blood 2 weeks post-SBRT. Sample treatment: 15 Gy SBRT to primary tumor, nephrectomy 4 weeks later. Sequenced here: blood, sampled from a patient whose treatment included radiotherapy and nephrectomy. The source is a woman aged 50 to 65 with renal cell carcinoma.

The V gene is TRBV7-2, the J gene TRBJ1-2, with D maybe TRBD1 (5 bases). Germline values: CDR1 SGHTA, CDR2 FQGNSA. V gave up 3 bases and J gave up 0 bases, with 8 bases separating them. CDR3 size: 14 residues. The chain's CDR3 is CASSFQGTNYGYTF. CDR3 DNA sequence: TGTGCCAGCAGCTTCCAGGGAACTAACTATGGCTACACCTTC.

The chain recombines TRBV18 with TRBJ2-1; TRBD2 matches 7 bases. Germline V gives CDR1 KGHSH, CDR2 LQKENI. CDR3 size: 13 residues. V lost 4 bases and J lost 10; bases outside the gene matches: 7. As DNA, the CDR3 is TGTGCCAGCTCACTTAGCGGAGCGGGGGAGCAGTTCTTC. This translates into CASSLSGAGEQFF.

The genes are TRBV2 and TRBJ2-2, with 9 bases matching TRBD1. The J segment lost 0 bases and the V segment lost 8 bases, leaving 7 bases of the junction unmatched. This CDR3 has 16 residues. The V gene's germline CDR1 is SNHLY and CDR2 FYNNEI. DNA of the CDR3: TGTGCCAGCGCCCGGGACAGGGTGGCGAACACCGGGGAGCTGTTTTTT. Its protein product is CASARDRVANTGELFF. Supplemented by reference TRBV2 and TRBJ2-2, the full variable domain reads EPEVTQTPSHQVTQMGQEVILRCVPISNHLYFYWYRQILGQKVEFLVSFYNNEISEKSEIFDDQFSVERPDGSNFTLKIRSTKLEDSAMYFCASARDRVANTGELFFGEGSRLTVL.

The genes are TRBV2 and TRBJ2-1; D ambiguous. This CDR3 comprises 10 residues. The V gene lost 6 bases and the J gene lost 5 bases, with 2 bases spanning the gap. Germline V gene lookup returns CDR1 SNHLY and CDR2 FYNNEI. The CDR3 region has the DNA TGTGCCAGCAGGGACAATGAGCAGTTCTTC. It yields the protein CASRDNEQFF.

This clone has more than one count but fewer than ten. The chain carries TRBV2 and TRBJ1-3; 7 positions agree with TRBD1. CDR3 length: 14 residues. Germline V gives CDR1 SNHLY, CDR2 FYNNEI. The trim removed 5 bases at V and 7 bases at J, leaving 8 bases unmatched. The chain's CDR3 is CASSPDRDSNTIYF. CDR3 DNA sequence: TGTGCCAGCAGTCCAGACAGGGACAGTAACACCATATATTTT.